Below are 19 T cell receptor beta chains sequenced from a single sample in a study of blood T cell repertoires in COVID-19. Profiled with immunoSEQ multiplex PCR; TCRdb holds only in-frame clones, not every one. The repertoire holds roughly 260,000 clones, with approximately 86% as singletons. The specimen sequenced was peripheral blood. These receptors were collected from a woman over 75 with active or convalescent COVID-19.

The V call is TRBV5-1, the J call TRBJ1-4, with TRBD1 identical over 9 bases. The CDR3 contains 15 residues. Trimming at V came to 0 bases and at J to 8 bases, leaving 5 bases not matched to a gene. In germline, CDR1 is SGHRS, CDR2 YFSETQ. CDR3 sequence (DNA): TGCGCCAGCAGCTTGGGGACAGGGGTTGGAGAAAAACTGTTTTTT. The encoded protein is CASSLGTGVGEKLFF. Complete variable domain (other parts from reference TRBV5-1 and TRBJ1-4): KAGVTQTPRYLIKTRGQQVTLSCSPISGHRSVSWYQQTPGQGLQFLFEYFSETQRNKGNFPGRFSGRQFSNSRSEMNVSTLELGDSALYLCASSLGTGVGEKLFFGSGTQLSVL.

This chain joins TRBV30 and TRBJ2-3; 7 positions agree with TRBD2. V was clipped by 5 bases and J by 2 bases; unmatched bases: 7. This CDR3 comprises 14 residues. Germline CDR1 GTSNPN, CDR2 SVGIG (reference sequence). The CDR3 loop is CAWGPGTITDTQYF. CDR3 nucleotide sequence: TGTGCCTGGGGCCCGGGGACTATCACAGATACGCAGTATTTT.

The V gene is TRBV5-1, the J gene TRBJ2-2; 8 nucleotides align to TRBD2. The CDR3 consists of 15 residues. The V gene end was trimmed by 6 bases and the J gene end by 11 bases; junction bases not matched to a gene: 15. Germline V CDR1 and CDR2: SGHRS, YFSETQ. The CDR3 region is CASTGTSESIGELFF. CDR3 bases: TGCGCCAGCACCGGGACTAGTGAGTCTATTGGAGAGCTGTTTTTT.

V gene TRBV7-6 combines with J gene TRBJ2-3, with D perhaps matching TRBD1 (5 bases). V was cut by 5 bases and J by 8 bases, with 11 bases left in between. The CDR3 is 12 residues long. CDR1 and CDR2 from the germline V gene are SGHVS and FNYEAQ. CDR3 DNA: TGTGCCAGCAGCGAGCAGGGCGTTACGCAGTATTTT. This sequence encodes CASSEQGVTQYF.

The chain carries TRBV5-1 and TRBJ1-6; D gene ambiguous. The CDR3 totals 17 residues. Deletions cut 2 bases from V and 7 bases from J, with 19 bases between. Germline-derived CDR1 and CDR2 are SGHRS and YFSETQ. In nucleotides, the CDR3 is TGCGCCAGCAGCTTAGTCGTTAATGGAGGAGGGAATTCACCCCTCCACTTT. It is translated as CASSLVVNGGGNSPLHF.

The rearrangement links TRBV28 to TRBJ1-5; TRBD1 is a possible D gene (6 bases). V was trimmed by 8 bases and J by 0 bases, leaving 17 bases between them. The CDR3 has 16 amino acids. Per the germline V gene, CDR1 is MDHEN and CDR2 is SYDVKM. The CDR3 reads CASGQMRSYSNQPQHF. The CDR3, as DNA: TGTGCCAGCGGACAGATGCGGTCCTATAGCAATCAGCCCCAGCATTTT. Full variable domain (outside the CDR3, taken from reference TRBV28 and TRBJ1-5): DVKVTQSSRYLVKRTGEKVFLECVQDMDHENMFWYRQDPGLGLRLIYFSYDVKMKEKGDIPEGYSVSREKKERFSLILESASTNQTSMYLCASGQMRSYSNQPQHFGDGTRLSIL.

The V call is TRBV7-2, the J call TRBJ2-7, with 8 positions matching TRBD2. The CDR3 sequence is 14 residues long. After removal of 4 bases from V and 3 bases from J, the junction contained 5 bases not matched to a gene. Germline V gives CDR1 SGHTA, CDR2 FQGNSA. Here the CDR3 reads CASSSSAGGYEQYF. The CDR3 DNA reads TGTGCCAGCAGCTCCAGTGCGGGGGGCTACGAGCAGTACTTC.

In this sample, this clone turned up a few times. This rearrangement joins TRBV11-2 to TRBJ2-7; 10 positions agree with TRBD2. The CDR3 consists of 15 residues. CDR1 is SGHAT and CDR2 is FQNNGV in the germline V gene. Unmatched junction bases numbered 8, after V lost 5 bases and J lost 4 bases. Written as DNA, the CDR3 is TGTGCCAGCAGCGCAGCCGGGACTAGCGTATACGAGCAGTACTTC. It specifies CASSAAGTSVYEQYF.

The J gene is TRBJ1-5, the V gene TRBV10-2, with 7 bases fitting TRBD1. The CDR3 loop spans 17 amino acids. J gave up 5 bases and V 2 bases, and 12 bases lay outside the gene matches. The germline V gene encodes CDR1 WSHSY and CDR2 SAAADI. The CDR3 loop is CASSEGTGDPLYQPQHF. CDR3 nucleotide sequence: TGCGCCAGCAGTGAGGGAACAGGGGACCCACTGTATCAGCCCCAGCATTTT.

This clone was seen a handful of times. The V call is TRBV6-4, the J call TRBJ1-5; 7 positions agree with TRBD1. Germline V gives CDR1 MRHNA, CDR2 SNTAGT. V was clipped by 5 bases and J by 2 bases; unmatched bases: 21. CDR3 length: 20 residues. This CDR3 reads CASSPWADREKTYRNQPQHF. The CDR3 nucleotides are TGTGCCAGCAGTCCTTGGGCTGACAGGGAAAAAACTTATCGCAATCAGCCCCAGCATTTT.

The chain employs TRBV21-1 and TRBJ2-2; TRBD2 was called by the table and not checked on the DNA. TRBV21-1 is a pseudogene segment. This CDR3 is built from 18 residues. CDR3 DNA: TGTGCCAGCAGCAATCTCTCTAGCGGAAACCACCTCACCGGGGAGCTGTTTTTT. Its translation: CASSNLSSGNHLTGELFF.

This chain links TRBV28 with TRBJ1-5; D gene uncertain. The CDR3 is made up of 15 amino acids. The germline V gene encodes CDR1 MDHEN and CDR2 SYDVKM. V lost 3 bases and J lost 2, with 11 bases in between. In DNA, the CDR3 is TGTGCCAGCAGTTTTTTGAGGAGGGGCAATCAGCCCCAGCATTTT. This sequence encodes CASSFLRRGNQPQHF.

This CDR3 is CASREGQGTDTQYF. The CDR3 coding sequence is TGCGCCAGCAGGGAGGGACAGGGCACAGATACGCAGTATTTT. The chain employs TRBV5-1 and TRBJ2-3; 8 bases agree with TRBD1. Trimming cost V 5 bases and J 1 base; bases outside gene matches: 3. The CDR3 loop spans 14 amino acids. The germline V gene encodes CDR1 SGHRS and CDR2 YFSETQ.

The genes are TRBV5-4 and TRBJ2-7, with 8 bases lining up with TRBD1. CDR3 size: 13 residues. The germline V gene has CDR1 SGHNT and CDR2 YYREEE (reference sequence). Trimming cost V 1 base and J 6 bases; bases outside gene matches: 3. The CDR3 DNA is TGTGCCAGCAGCTTGACAGGGGGTATCGAGCAGTACTTC. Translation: CASSLTGGIEQYF.

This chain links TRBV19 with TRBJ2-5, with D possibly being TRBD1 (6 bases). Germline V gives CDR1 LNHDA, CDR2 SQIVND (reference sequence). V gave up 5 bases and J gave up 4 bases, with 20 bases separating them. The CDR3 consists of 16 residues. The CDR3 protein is CASSPGTSGAPETQYF. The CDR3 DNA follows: TGTGCCAGTAGTCCAGGGACATCAGGGGCCCCAGAGACCCAGTACTTC.

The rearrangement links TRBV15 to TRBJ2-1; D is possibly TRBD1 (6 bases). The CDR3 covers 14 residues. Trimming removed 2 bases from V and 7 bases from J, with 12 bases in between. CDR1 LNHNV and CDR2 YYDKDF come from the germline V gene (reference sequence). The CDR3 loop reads CATSRINRGNEQFF. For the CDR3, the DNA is TGTGCCACCAGCAGAATTAATAGGGGGAATGAGCAGTTCTTC.

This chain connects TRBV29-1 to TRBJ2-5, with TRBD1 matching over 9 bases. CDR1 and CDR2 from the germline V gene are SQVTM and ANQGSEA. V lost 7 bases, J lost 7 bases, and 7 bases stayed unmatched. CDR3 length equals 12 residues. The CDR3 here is CSAGDRVGTQYF. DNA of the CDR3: TGCAGCGCCGGGGACAGGGTGGGGACCCAGTACTTC.

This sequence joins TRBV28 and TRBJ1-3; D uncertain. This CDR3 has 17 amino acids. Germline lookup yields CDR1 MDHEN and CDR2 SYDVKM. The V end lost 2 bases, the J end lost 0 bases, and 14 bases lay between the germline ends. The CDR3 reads CASSLNWVGSSGNTIYF. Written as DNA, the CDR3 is TGTGCCAGCAGTTTAAATTGGGTAGGGAGCTCTGGAAACACCATATATTTT. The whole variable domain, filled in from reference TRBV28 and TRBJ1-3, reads DVKVTQSSRYLVKRTGEKVFLECVQDMDHENMFWYRQDPGLGLRLIYFSYDVKMKEKGDIPEGYSVSREKKERFSLILESASTNQTSMYLCASSLNWVGSSGNTIYFGEGSWLTVV.

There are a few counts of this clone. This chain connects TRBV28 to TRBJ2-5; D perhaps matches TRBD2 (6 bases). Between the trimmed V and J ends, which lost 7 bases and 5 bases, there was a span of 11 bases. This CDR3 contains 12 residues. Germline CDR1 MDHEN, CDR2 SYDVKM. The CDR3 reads CASTPGAETQYF. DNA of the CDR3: TGTGCCAGCACCCCGGGAGCGGAGACCCAGTACTTC.